This T cell receptor (beta chain) was identified in a study of cytomegalovirus exposure and HLA in healthy donors. Vbeta (60) and Jbeta (13) primers were used in the PCR. Sequencing used immunoSEQ multiplex PCR; TCRdb keeps in-frame clones, though not all of them. The table lists more than 150,000 clones, 76% of them singletons, with 1.5% to 2% in the top ten. The CDR3 spans 15 residues. The V gene end was trimmed by 6 bases and the J gene end by 9 bases; junction bases not matched to a gene: 15. Per the germline V gene, CDR1 is MDHEN and CDR2 is SYDVKM. This clone appeared a few times. Sequenced: PBMCs. This clonotype originated in a man aged 18-30 years in good health and CMV-seronegative. This chain uses TRBV28 with TRBJ1-1, with 8 bases matching TRBD1. The CDR3 DNA follows: TGTGCCAGCAGGATGGGGCAGGGGGCGCCTTGGAAAGCTTTCTTT. It codes for CASRMGQGAPWKAFF. The variable domain in full, with the rest retrieved from reference TRBV28 and TRBJ1-1, is DVKVTQSSRYLVKRTGEKVFLECVQDMDHENMFWYRQDPGLGLRLIYFSYDVKMKEKGDIPEGYSVSREKKERFSLILESASTNQTSMYLCASRMGQGAPWKAFFGQGTRLTVV.